This entry concerns a single T cell receptor (beta chain). The target antigen is unknown. This CDR3 is 17 amino acids long. V was pared by 5 bases and J by 8 bases, with 15 bases of the junction left unmatched. Primed by a sample-barcoded 5' primer and a J-beta primer mix, a second PCR proceeded for about 7 to 12 cycles. TCRdb re-analysed the 5' RACE reads in MiXCR, keeping a single row per CDR3 protein. The sample lists under 2 million distinct CDR3 sequences, 30% to 40% occurring once. PBMCs were isolated at a quantity of at least 6.5 million per sample. The data derive from a study of blood T cells in healthy people across ages. General study findings and limits: Naive T cell percentage by flow cytometry tracked strongly with beta diversity. Diversity estimated from one million T cells was considered an underestimate.

The sample consisted of blood. The chain is built from TRBV12-3 or TRBV12-4 and TRBJ2-1, with TRBD2 identical over 10 bases. This receptor was identified in a woman in her twenties or thirties in good health. CDR3 nucleotide sequence: TGTGCCAGCAGTCCCATAGCGGGAGGCCCTTCTTGGGATGAGCAGTTCTTC. As protein: CASSPIAGGPSWDEQFF.